Listed below are T cell receptor beta chains from one sample, sequenced in a study of shared clonotypes between healthy human individuals. TCRdb's table, derived via immunoSEQ multiplex PCR, lists solely in-frame clones and lacks some. This sample has about 2.4 million clones, with around 90% found just once. The sample taken for sequencing was naive CD4+ T cells sorted from blood. All receptors derive from a man aged 18 to 29 in good health. Each CDR3 is given with its conserved first and last residue. The D gene is left open where the match is weak. Expanded clones get a size class; other rows say once, few or many, or leave the size out.

V gene: TRBV9
D gene: NA
clone size: NA
J gene: TRBJ2-5
CDR3 DNA: TGTGCCAGCAGCGTAGGGCCGGGGTACGGAGAGACCCAGTACTTC
CDR3 protein: CASSVGPGYGETQYF

V gene: TRBV6-1
D gene: NA
clone size: NA
J gene: TRBJ1-1
CDR3 DNA: TGTGCCAGCACCCACCCTCCTAACACTGAAGCTTTCTTT
CDR3 protein: CASTHPPNTEAFF

V gene: TRBV10-1
D gene: NA
clone size: NA
J gene: TRBJ2-7
CDR3 DNA: TGCGCCAGCAGTGAGGCGGCAACCTACGAGCAGTACTTC
CDR3 protein: CASSEAATYEQYF

V gene: TRBV5-4
D gene: NA
clone size: NA
J gene: TRBJ2-3
CDR3 DNA: TGTGCCAGCAGCTTGGACGCCACAGATACGCAGTATTTT
CDR3 protein: CASSLDATDTQYF

V gene: TRBV11-2
D gene: NA
clone size: once
J gene: TRBJ2-4
CDR3 DNA: TGTGCCAGCAGCCCCATGGGGGTCGCCAAAAACATTCAGTACTTC
CDR3 protein: CASSPMGVAKNIQYF

V gene: TRBV28
D gene: NA
clone size: NA
J gene: TRBJ1-1
CDR3 DNA: TGTGCCAGCAATCTAGGGTCGGTAGACTTTGAAGCTTTCTTT
CDR3 protein: CASNLGSVDFEAFF

V gene: TRBV10-3
D gene: NA
clone size: NA
J gene: TRBJ2-6
CDR3 DNA: TGTGCCATCAGTGAGTCCTACGGGGCCAACGTCCTGACTTTC
CDR3 protein: CAISESYGANVLTF

V gene: TRBV18
D gene: NA
clone size: NA
J gene: TRBJ1-1
CDR3 DNA: TGTGCCAGCTCACCGGGGGCAGATGCAGCTTTCTTT
CDR3 protein: CASSPGADAAFF

V gene: TRBV6-6
D gene: TRBD1
clone size: few
J gene: TRBJ1-2
CDR3 DNA: TGTGCCAGCACCCTGGATCCGGGACAGGGGATTGATGGCTACACCTTC
CDR3 protein: CASTLDPGQGIDGYTF

V gene: TRBV28
D gene: TRBD1
clone size: NA
J gene: TRBJ1-1
CDR3 DNA: TGTGCCAGCAGTCCACCCAGGGACAGGGAGGCTTTCTTT
CDR3 protein: CASSPPRDREAFF

V gene: TRBV6-5
D gene: NA
clone size: NA
J gene: TRBJ1-5
CDR3 DNA: TGTGCCAGCAGTCCCGATTTCAATCAGCCCCAGCATTTT
CDR3 protein: CASSPDFNQPQHF

V gene: TRBV27
D gene: NA
clone size: once
J gene: TRBJ1-2
CDR3 DNA: TGTGCCAGCAGTTTATTCCCTTCAAGATTAACTAACTATGGCTACACCTTC
CDR3 protein: CASSLFPSRLTNYGYTF

V gene: TRBV28
D gene: NA
clone size: NA
J gene: TRBJ1-2
CDR3 DNA: TGTGCCAGCAGCTATTACGGACAAGCTACAGGCTACACCTTC
CDR3 protein: CASSYYGQATGYTF

V gene: TRBV27
D gene: NA
clone size: NA
J gene: TRBJ1-2
CDR3 DNA: TGTGCCAGCAGTTTTCGGGACGGGAGGGGCTACACCTTC
CDR3 protein: CASSFRDGRGYTF

V gene: TRBV5-1
D gene: TRBD1
clone size: once
J gene: TRBJ1-4
CDR3 DNA: TGCGCCAGCAGCCTGGACAGGACAACTAATGAAAAACTGTTTTTT
CDR3 protein: CASSLDRTTNEKLFF

V gene: TRBV28
D gene: NA
clone size: NA
J gene: TRBJ1-1
CDR3 DNA: TGTGCCGCATTTCGGGGGTTGGACACTGAAGCTTTCTTT
CDR3 protein: CAAFRGLDTEAFF

V gene: TRBV5-6
D gene: NA
clone size: NA
J gene: TRBJ2-7
CDR3 DNA: TGTGCCAGCAGCTTGGTCGGGGGACTCTCCTACGAGCAGTACTTC
CDR3 protein: CASSLVGGLSYEQYF

V gene: TRBV15
D gene: NA
clone size: NA
J gene: TRBJ2-7
CDR3 DNA: TGTGCCACCAGCAGAGAGGTGGCATCCTCCTACGAGCAGTACTTC
CDR3 protein: CATSREVASSYEQYF

V gene: TRBV2
D gene: NA
clone size: NA
J gene: TRBJ2-7
CDR3 DNA: TGTGCCAGCAGTGCGGAAAGCTACGAGCAGTACTTC
CDR3 protein: CASSAESYEQYF

V gene: TRBV7-9
D gene: NA
clone size: few
J gene: TRBJ2-1
CDR3 DNA: TGTGCCAGCAGCTTCTACAATGAGCAGTTCTTC
CDR3 protein: CASSFYNEQFF

V gene: TRBV6-6
D gene: NA
clone size: NA
J gene: TRBJ1-5
CDR3 DNA: TGTGCCAGCAGGACGCCGGTAGAGAGTCAGCCCCAGCATTTT
CDR3 protein: CASRTPVESQPQHF

V gene: TRBV15
D gene: NA
clone size: NA
J gene: TRBJ1-1
CDR3 DNA: TGTGCCACCAGCAGCCCGGGACTTGGGCCTGCGGCTGAAGCTTTCTTT
CDR3 protein: CATSSPGLGPAAEAFF

V gene: TRBV5-1
D gene: NA
clone size: NA
J gene: TRBJ2-2
CDR3 DNA: TGCGCCAGCAGCTTATTGACTAACACCGGGGAGCTGTTTTTT
CDR3 protein: CASSLLTNTGELFF

V gene: TRBV19
D gene: TRBD2
clone size: NA
J gene: TRBJ2-7
CDR3 DNA: TGTGCCAGTAGTATTACCAGCGGGGGCTCCTACGAGCAGTACTTC
CDR3 protein: CASSITSGGSYEQYF

V gene: TRBV30
D gene: NA
clone size: NA
J gene: TRBJ1-2
CDR3 DNA: TGTGCCTGGAGTTCAGGGCGGAATGGCTACACCTTC
CDR3 protein: CAWSSGRNGYTF

V gene: TRBV9
D gene: TRBD1
clone size: once
J gene: TRBJ2-7
CDR3 DNA: TGTGCCAGCAGCGTAGGGGACAGGGACTACGAGCAGTACTTC
CDR3 protein: CASSVGDRDYEQYF

V gene: TRBV7-9
D gene: NA
clone size: NA
J gene: TRBJ2-7
CDR3 DNA: TGTGCCAGCAGCCCACCGACAGGCGGGGGTTCCTACGAGCAGTACTTC
CDR3 protein: CASSPPTGGGSYEQYF

V gene: TRBV7-9
D gene: TRBD2
clone size: NA
J gene: TRBJ2-5
CDR3 DNA: TGTGCCAGCAGCTTAACCCCTGCAGGGCGGGGGGAGACCCAGTACTTC
CDR3 protein: CASSLTPAGRGETQYF

V gene: TRBV6-5
D gene: NA
clone size: NA
J gene: TRBJ1-1
CDR3 DNA: TGTGCCAGCAGTACGGGGACACTGAACACTGAAGCTTTCTTT
CDR3 protein: CASSTGTLNTEAFF

V gene: TRBV6-5
D gene: TRBD1
clone size: NA
J gene: TRBJ1-4
CDR3 DNA: TGTGCCAGCAGTGGACAGGGGACCGAAAAACTGTTTTTT
CDR3 protein: CASSGQGTEKLFF

V gene: TRBV28
D gene: NA
clone size: NA
J gene: TRBJ1-5
CDR3 DNA: TGTGCCAGCAGTTTATGGGAACAGCCCCAGCATTTT
CDR3 protein: CASSLWEQPQHF

V gene: TRBV2
D gene: NA
clone size: once
J gene: TRBJ2-2
CDR3 DNA: TGTGCCAGCAGTGAAGGGGGGTTAGGGGAGCTGTTTTTT
CDR3 protein: CASSEGGLGELFF

V gene: TRBV30
D gene: TRBD2
clone size: once
J gene: TRBJ2-1
CDR3 DNA: TGTGCCTGGAGACGAATGGTTTCGGGACTAGCGGCCAATGAGCAGTTCTTC
CDR3 protein: CAWRRMVSGLAANEQFF

V gene: TRBV28
D gene: NA
clone size: NA
J gene: TRBJ1-4
CDR3 DNA: TGTGCCAGCAGCCCCGAGGTTGAAAAACTGTTTTTT
CDR3 protein: CASSPEVEKLFF

V gene: TRBV7-6
D gene: NA
clone size: NA
J gene: TRBJ2-3
CDR3 DNA: TGTGCCAGCAGCTTAGTGGGCGGGGCGAGCACAGATACGCAGTATTTT
CDR3 protein: CASSLVGGASTDTQYF

V gene: TRBV9
D gene: TRBD2
clone size: NA
J gene: TRBJ2-7
CDR3 DNA: TGTGCCAGCAGCGTCACTTCCTACTCGGGAGGGCTCAGCGAGCAGTACTTC
CDR3 protein: CASSVTSYSGGLSEQYF

V gene: TRBV4-1
D gene: NA
clone size: NA
J gene: TRBJ1-2
CDR3 DNA: TGCGCCAGCAGGGACGGGCTCTTCTCGGGGTATGGCTACACCTTC
CDR3 protein: CASRDGLFSGYGYTF

V gene: TRBV10-3
D gene: TRBD1
clone size: NA
J gene: TRBJ1-1
CDR3 DNA: TGTGCCATTCTGGACAGGGCGAACACTGAAGCTTTCTTT
CDR3 protein: CAILDRANTEAFF

V gene: TRBV7-9
D gene: TRBD1
clone size: few
J gene: TRBJ1-1
CDR3 DNA: TGTGCCAGCAGCTTTCCGGGACAGGGGATCGCTGAAGCTTTCTTT
CDR3 protein: CASSFPGQGIAEAFF

V gene: TRBV30
D gene: NA
clone size: NA
J gene: TRBJ2-1
CDR3 DNA: TGTGCCTGGAGTCCCATCAATGAGCAGTTCTTC
CDR3 protein: CAWSPINEQFF

V gene: TRBV6-1
D gene: TRBD1
clone size: NA
J gene: TRBJ2-7
CDR3 DNA: TGTGCCAGCAGTACCACAGGGGGTCCCTACGAGCAGTACTTC
CDR3 protein: CASSTTGGPYEQYF

V gene: TRBV6-1
D gene: NA
clone size: NA
J gene: TRBJ1-2
CDR3 DNA: TGTGCCAGCAAACCCGGGGTCTATGGCTACACCTTC
CDR3 protein: CASKPGVYGYTF

V gene: TRBV4-3
D gene: TRBD2
clone size: NA
J gene: TRBJ2-7
CDR3 DNA: TGCGCCAGCAGCCAAGTTCCTAGCGGGATCTACGAGCAGTACTTC
CDR3 protein: CASSQVPSGIYEQYF

V gene: TRBV7-9
D gene: NA
clone size: NA
J gene: TRBJ2-7
CDR3 DNA: TGTGCCAGCAGTGACCAGGGGGAGGGTCGGTACGAGCAGTACTTC
CDR3 protein: CASSDQGEGRYEQYF

V gene: TRBV7-9
D gene: NA
clone size: NA
J gene: TRBJ1-6
CDR3 DNA: TGTGCCAGCAGCCTTAAAGCCCCAAATTCACCCCTCCACTTT
CDR3 protein: CASSLKAPNSPLHF

V gene: TRBV6-6
D gene: NA
clone size: NA
J gene: TRBJ1-5
CDR3 DNA: TGTGCCAGCAGTTACATGGGGAGCGGTCAGCCCCAGCATTTT
CDR3 protein: CASSYMGSGQPQHF

V gene: TRBV2
D gene: NA
clone size: NA
J gene: TRBJ1-4
CDR3 DNA: TGTGCCAGCCTACGAGAGGGATTTGAAAAACTGTTTTTT
CDR3 protein: CASLREGFEKLFF

V gene: TRBV7-9
D gene: NA
clone size: NA
J gene: TRBJ1-2
CDR3 DNA: TGTGCCAGCAGCTTAGGAAGAACGGGACGGGACTATGGCTACACCTTC
CDR3 protein: CASSLGRTGRDYGYTF

V gene: TRBV5-4
D gene: TRBD1
clone size: NA
J gene: TRBJ1-6
CDR3 DNA: TGTGCCAGCAGCTTCAAAGGGACAGGGCATAATTCACCCCTCCACTTT
CDR3 protein: CASSFKGTGHNSPLHF

V gene: TRBV30
D gene: TRBD1
clone size: NA
J gene: TRBJ1-4
CDR3 DNA: TGTGCCTGGAGCGCCCTGGGTCTCACACTCACAGGGACAGGAGAAAAACTGTTTTTT
CDR3 protein: CAWSALGLTLTGTGEKLFF

V gene: TRBV14
D gene: NA
clone size: once
J gene: TRBJ2-5
CDR3 DNA: TGTGCCAGCAGCCAAAGCAGGTTGGAGACCCAGTACTTC
CDR3 protein: CASSQSRLETQYF

V gene: TRBV6-1
D gene: NA
clone size: NA
J gene: TRBJ1-5
CDR3 DNA: TGTGCCAGCAGTTGGGACGGCGGGGGCAATCAGCCCCAGCATTTT
CDR3 protein: CASSWDGGGNQPQHF

V gene: TRBV7-9
D gene: NA
clone size: NA
J gene: TRBJ2-7
CDR3 DNA: TGTGCCAGCAGCCGATTTATGAGCGAGCAGTACTTC
CDR3 protein: CASSRFMSEQYF

V gene: TRBV25-1
D gene: NA
clone size: few
J gene: TRBJ1-1
CDR3 DNA: TGTGCCAGCAGTCACCCTTTGAACACTGAAGCTTTCTTT
CDR3 protein: CASSHPLNTEAFF

V gene: TRBV4-1
D gene: NA
clone size: NA
J gene: TRBJ1-3
CDR3 DNA: TGCGCCAGCAGCCAGGCCTCCACCGGGAGTTACTCTGGAAACACCATATATTTT
CDR3 protein: CASSQASTGSYSGNTIYF

V gene: TRBV29-1
D gene: NA
clone size: few
J gene: TRBJ1-4
CDR3 DNA: TGCAGCGTTGGCGGTAATGAAAAACTGTTTTTT
CDR3 protein: CSVGGNEKLFF

V gene: TRBV28
D gene: NA
clone size: NA
J gene: TRBJ2-1
CDR3 DNA: TGTGCCAGCAGTTTATGGATGGCGCAGTCCTACAATGAGCAGTTCTTC
CDR3 protein: CASSLWMAQSYNEQFF

V gene: TRBV28
D gene: NA
clone size: NA
J gene: TRBJ1-2
CDR3 DNA: TGTGCCAGCAGCCAACGCCAAAACTATGGCTACACCTTC
CDR3 protein: CASSQRQNYGYTF

V gene: TRBV18
D gene: TRBD1
clone size: NA
J gene: TRBJ1-5
CDR3 DNA: TGTGCCAGCTCATCCGGGACAGGCTACAATCAGCCCCAGCATTTT
CDR3 protein: CASSSGTGYNQPQHF

V gene: TRBV14
D gene: NA
clone size: NA
J gene: TRBJ2-3
CDR3 DNA: TGTGCCAGCAGCCAAGGTCTGGGAATGGGGACAGATACGCAGTATTTT
CDR3 protein: CASSQGLGMGTDTQYF